This T cell receptor (beta chain) was sequenced in a study of shared clonotypes between healthy human individuals. The germline gives CDR1 SGDLS, CDR2 YYNGEE. This CDR3 has 15 amino acids. Trimming took 4 bases from V and 5 from J; bases not matched to a gene: 7. The repertoire was sequenced with immunoSEQ multiplex PCR; TCRdb's copy has only in-frame clones and lacks some. The data hold approximately 2,000,000 clones, with just over 90% observed a single time. Naive CD8 cells were CD45RO-negative, positively selected for CCR7, excluding terminally differentiated effector memory CD45RA+ cells. This clone was counted a single time.

The V and J genes are TRBV9 and TRBJ1-4, with 8 bases identical to TRBD1. The specimen was naive CD8+ T cells from PBMCs. The clonotype originates from a man between 18 and 29 years old in good health. Some clones in this sample may be carry-over from other donors' samples. The CDR3 region has the DNA TGTGCCAGCAGCCTAAAGGACAGGGCGAATGAAAAACTGTTTTTT. Protein product: CASSLKDRANEKLFF.